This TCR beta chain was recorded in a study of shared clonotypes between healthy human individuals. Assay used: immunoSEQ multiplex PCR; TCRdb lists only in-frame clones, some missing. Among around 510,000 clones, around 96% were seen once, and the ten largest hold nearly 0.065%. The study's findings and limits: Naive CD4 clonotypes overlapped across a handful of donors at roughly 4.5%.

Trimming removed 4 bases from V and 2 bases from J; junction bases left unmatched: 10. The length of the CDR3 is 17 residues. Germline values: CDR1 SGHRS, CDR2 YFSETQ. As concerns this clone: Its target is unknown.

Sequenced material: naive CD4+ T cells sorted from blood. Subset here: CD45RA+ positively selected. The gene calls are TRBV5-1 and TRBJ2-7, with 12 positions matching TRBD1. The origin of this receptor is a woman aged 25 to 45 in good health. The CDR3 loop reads CASSPGQGALVTYEQYF. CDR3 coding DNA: TGCGCCAGCAGCCCGGGACAGGGGGCCCTCGTAACCTACGAGCAGTACTTC.